This T cell receptor (beta chain) is drawn from a study of early T cells in non-severe SARS-CoV-2 infection. Study-level information: Investigators sequenced bulk RNA drawn from unsorted whole blood, and chains remained unpaired.

Individual cDNA molecules each received unique molecular identifiers attached to them. MiXCR was run by TCRdb on the 5' RACE reads, yielding one entry per CDR3 protein. The sample lists roughly 60,000 distinct CDR3 sequences, around an eighth occurring once. The ends were cut back, 7 bases at V and 2 bases at J, with 14 bases in the middle. CDR1 is SQVTM and CDR2 is ANQGSEA in the germline V gene. The CDR3 contains 13 residues. Notes on this clonotype: The antigen remains unidentified.

The study, taken as a whole, reports: Lookups in VDJdb leaned toward anti-spike CD8 responses and missed private and CD4 specificities.

V gene TRBV29-1 combines with J gene TRBJ2-5, with a possible D match to TRBD1 (6 bases). The source material was whole blood. The receptor was isolated from an adult who was a healthcare worker with PCR-confirmed SARS-CoV-2 infection or an uninfected control (not recorded which). As DNA, the CDR3 is TGCAGCGCGAGGGGGACCCCACAAGAGACCCAGTACTTC. Its translation: CSARGTPQETQYF.